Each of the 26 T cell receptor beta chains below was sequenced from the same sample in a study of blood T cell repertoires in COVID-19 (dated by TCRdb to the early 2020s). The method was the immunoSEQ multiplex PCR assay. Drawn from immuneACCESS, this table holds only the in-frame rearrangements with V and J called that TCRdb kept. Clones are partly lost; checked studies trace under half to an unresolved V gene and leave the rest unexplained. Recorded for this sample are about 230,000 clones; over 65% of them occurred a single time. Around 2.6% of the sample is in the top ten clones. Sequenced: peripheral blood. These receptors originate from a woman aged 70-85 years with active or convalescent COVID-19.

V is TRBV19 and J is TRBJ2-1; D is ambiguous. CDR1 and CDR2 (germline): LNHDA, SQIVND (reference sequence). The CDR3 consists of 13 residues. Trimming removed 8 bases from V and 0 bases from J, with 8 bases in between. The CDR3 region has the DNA TGTGCCAGTGGGCAGAACTCCTACAATGAGCAGTTCTTC. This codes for CASGQNSYNEQFF.

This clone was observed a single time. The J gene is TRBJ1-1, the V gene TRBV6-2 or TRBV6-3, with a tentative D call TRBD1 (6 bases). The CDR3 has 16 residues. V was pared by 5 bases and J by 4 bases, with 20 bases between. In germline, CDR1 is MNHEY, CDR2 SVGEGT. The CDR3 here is CASSLDRLPGGTEAFF. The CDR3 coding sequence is TGTGCCAGCAGTCTTGACAGGCTCCCGGGAGGCACTGAAGCTTTCTTT.

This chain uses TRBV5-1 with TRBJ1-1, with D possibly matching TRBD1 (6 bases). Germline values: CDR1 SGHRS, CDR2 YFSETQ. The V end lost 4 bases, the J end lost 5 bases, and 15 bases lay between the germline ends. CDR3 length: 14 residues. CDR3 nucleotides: TGCGCCAGCAGCCCCACAGGGATTGAGACTGAAGCTTTCTTT. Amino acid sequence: CASSPTGIETEAFF.

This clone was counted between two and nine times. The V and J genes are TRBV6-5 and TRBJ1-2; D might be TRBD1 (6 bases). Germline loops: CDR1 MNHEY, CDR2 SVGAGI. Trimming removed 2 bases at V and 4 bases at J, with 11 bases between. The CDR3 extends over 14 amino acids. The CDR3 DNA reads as TGTGCCAGCAGTTACAACGGACAGCTCTATGGCTACACCTTC. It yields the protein CASSYNGQLYGYTF.

The CDR3, as DNA: TGTGCCAGCAGCCCCTGGGGGGGGAGAACTGAAGCTTTCTTT. Translated, it gives CASSPWGGRTEAFF. The chain has TRBV5-8 and TRBJ1-1; maybe TRBD1 (5 bases). The CDR3 is 14 residues long. The germline gives CDR1 SGHTS, CDR2 YDEGEE. Trimming took off 4 bases at V and 5 bases at J, with 15 bases between the two ends.

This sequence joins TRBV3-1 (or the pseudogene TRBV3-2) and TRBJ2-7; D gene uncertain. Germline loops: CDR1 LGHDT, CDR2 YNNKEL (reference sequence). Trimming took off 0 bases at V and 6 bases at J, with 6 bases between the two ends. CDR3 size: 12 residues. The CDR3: CASSQDVGEQYF. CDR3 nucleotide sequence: TGTGCCAGCAGCCAAGATGTCGGCGAGCAGTACTTC.

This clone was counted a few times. Written as DNA, the CDR3 is TGTGCCAGCAGTCCACATCCGGGACAGGGGTCCGGGGAGCTGTTTTTT. It is translated as CASSPHPGQGSGELFF. The chain joins TRBV28 to TRBJ2-2; 10 bases are shared with TRBD1. Germline CDR1 is MDHEN and CDR2 is SYDVKM. CDR3 size: 16 residues. V was clipped by 5 bases and J by 6 bases; unmatched bases: 9.

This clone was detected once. CDR3 DNA: TGTGCCAGCAGCCCGGGACAGGAAGGCACGCAGTATTTT. It yields the protein CASSPGQEGTQYF. V is TRBV12-3 or TRBV12-4 and J is TRBJ2-3, with 8 bases lining up with TRBD1. J lost 9 bases, V lost 6 bases, and 8 bases had no gene match. This CDR3 region has 13 residues.

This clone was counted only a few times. Written as DNA, the CDR3 is TGCGCCACCGTTTACCCGGGACTAGCGGGAGGGTCGAACACCGGGGAGCTGTTTTTT. Translation: CATVYPGLAGGSNTGELFF. The chain has TRBV10-2 and TRBJ2-2; 16 nucleotides agree with TRBD2. The J segment lost 0 bases and the V segment lost 10 bases, leaving 11 bases of the junction unmatched. Germline values: CDR1 WSHSY, CDR2 SAAADI. This CDR3 comprises 19 residues.

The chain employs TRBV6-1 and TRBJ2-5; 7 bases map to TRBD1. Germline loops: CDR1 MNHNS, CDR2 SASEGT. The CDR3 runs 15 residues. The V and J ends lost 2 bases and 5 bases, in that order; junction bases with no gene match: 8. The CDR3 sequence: CASSEPKGAWETQYF. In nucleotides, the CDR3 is TGTGCCAGCAGTGAACCGAAGGGGGCGTGGGAGACCCAGTACTTC.

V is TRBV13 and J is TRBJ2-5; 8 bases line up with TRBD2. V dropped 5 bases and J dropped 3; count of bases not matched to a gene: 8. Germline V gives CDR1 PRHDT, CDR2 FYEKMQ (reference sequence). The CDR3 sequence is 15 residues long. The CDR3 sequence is CASSQAGGRKETQYF. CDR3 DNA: TGTGCCAGCAGCCAGGCTGGCGGGAGGAAAGAGACCCAGTACTTC.

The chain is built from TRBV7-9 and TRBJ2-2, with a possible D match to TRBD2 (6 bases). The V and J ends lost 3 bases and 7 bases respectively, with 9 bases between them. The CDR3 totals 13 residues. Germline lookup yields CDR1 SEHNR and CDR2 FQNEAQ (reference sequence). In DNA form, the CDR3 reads TGTGCCAGCAGCTTCCGGGGGATCGGGGAGCTGTTTTTT. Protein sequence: CASSFRGIGELFF.

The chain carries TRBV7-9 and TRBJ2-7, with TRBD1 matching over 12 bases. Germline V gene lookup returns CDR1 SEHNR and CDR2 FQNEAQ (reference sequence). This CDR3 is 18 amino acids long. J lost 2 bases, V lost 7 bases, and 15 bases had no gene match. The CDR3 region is CASTPRGLGTGGTYEQYF. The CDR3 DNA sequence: TGTGCCAGCACCCCTAGAGGCCTGGGGACAGGGGGCACCTACGAGCAGTACTTC.

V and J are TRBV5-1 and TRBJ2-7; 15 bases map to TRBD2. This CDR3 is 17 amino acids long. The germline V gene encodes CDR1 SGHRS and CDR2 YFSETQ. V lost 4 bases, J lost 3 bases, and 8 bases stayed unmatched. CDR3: CASSRGTSGRHLYEQYF. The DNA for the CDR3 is TGCGCCAGCAGCCGAGGGACTAGCGGGAGGCACCTCTACGAGCAGTACTTC.

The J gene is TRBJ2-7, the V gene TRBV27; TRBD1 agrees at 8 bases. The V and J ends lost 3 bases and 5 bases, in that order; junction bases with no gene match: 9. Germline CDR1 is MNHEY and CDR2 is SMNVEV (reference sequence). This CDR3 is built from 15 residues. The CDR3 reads CASSFSDRVPNEQYF. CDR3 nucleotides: TGTGCCAGCAGTTTCTCGGACAGGGTACCTAACGAGCAGTACTTC.

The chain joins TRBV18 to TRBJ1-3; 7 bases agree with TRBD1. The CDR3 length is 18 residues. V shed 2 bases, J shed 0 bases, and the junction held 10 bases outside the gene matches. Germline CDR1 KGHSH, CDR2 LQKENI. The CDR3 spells CASSPTPGQAHSGNTIYF. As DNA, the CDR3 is TGTGCCAGCTCACCAACCCCCGGACAGGCGCACTCTGGAAACACCATATATTTT.

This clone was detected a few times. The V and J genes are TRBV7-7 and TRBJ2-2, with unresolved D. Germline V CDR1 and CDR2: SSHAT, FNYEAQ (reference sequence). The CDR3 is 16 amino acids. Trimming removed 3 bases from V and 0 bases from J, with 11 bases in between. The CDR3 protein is CASSFDRVSNTGELFF. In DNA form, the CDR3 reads TGTGCCAGCAGCTTCGATCGGGTTTCGAACACCGGGGAGCTGTTTTTT. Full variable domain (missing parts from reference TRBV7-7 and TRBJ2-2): GAGVSQSPRYKVTKRGQDVTLRCDPISSHATLYWYQQALGQGPEFLTYFNYEAQPDKSGLPSDRFSAERPEGSISTLTIQRTEQRDSAMYRCASSFDRVSNTGELFFGEGSRLTVL.

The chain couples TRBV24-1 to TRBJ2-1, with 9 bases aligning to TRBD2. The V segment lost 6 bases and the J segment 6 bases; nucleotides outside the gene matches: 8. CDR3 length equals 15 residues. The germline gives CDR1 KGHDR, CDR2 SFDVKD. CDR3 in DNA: TGTGCCACCAGTCCCCGACTAGCGGAGTTCAATGAGCAGTTCTTC. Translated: CATSPRLAEFNEQFF.

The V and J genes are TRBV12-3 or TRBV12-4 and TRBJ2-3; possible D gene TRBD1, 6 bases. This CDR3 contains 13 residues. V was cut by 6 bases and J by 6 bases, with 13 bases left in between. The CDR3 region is CASRQGSGDTQYF. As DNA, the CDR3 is TGTGCCAGCAGGCAGGGGTCGGGGGATACGCAGTATTTT.

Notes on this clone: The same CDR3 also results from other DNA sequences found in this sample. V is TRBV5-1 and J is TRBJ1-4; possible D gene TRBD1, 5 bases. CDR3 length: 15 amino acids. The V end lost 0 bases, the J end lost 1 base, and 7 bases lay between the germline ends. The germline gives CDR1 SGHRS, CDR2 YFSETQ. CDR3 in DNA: TGCGCCAGCAGCTTGGACGGGGGAACTAATGAAAAACTGTTTTTT. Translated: CASSLDGGTNEKLFF.

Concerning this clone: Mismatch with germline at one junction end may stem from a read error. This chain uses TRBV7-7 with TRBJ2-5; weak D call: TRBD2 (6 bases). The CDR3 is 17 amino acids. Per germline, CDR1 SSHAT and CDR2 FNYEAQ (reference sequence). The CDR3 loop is CASSLFGQVGGQETQYF. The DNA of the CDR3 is TGTGCTAGCAGCTTATTCGGACAAGTCGGGGGACAAGAGACCCAGTACTTC.

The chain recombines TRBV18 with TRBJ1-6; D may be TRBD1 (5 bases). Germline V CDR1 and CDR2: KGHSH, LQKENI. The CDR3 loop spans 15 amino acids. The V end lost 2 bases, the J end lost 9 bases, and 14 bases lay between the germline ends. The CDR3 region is CASSPGAAVRSPLHF. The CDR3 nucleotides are TGTGCCAGCTCACCAGGGGCAGCCGTACGTTCACCCCTCCACTTT.

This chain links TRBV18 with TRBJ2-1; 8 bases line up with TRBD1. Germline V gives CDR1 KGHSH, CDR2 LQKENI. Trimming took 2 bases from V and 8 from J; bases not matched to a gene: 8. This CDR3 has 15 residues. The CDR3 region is CASSPARGRIDEQFF. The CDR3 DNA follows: TGTGCCAGCTCACCAGCCAGGGGGCGCATCGATGAGCAGTTCTTC. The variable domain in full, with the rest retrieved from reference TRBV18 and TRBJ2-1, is NAGVMQNPRHLVRRRGQEARLRCSPMKGHSHVYWYRQLPEEGLKFMVYLQKENIIDESGMPKERFSAEFPKEGPSILRIQQVVRGDSAAYFCASSPARGRIDEQFFGPGTRLTVL.

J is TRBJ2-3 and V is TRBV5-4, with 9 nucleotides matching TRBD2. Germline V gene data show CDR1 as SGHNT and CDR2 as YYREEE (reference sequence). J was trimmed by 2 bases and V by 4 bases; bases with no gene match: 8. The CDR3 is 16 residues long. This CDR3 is CASSPQREAYTDTQYF. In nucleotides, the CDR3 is TGTGCCAGCAGCCCGCAGCGGGAGGCTTACACAGATACGCAGTATTTT.

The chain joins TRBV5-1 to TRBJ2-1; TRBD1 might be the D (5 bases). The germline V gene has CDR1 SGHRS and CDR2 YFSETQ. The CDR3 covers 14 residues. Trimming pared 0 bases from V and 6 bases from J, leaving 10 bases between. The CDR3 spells CASSLEGVINEQFF. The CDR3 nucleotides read TGCGCCAGCAGCTTGGAAGGGGTAATCAATGAGCAGTTCTTC.

In DNA, the CDR3 is TGTGCCAGCAGCCCGGTCGGGGAGCACTATGGCTACACCTTC. This encodes CASSPVGEHYGYTF. V and J are TRBV5-4 and TRBJ1-2; D is uncertain. The V gene lost 4 bases and the J gene lost 3 bases, with 13 bases spanning the gap. The CDR3 has 14 amino acids. Germline lookup yields CDR1 SGHNT and CDR2 YYREEE (reference sequence).